The 4 T cell receptor beta chains in this list originate from one sample, sequenced in a study of beta chain features in type 1 diabetes. Expressed TCRB transcripts got sequenced, as all isolated RNA was reverse transcribed. The method was immunoSEQ multiplex PCR; TCRdb's version includes in-frame clones alone and lacks a portion of them. The top ten clones hold over 0.035% of a sample with under 550,000 clones, about 10% of them seen once. Sequencing input: naive CD4+ T cells from blood. These receptors were collected from a woman under 30 in good health.

This clone was detected only a few times. V is TRBV30 and J is TRBJ1-3, with D hard to call. Germline V gene lookup returns CDR1 GTSNPN and CDR2 SVGIG (reference sequence). The CDR3 loop spans 13 amino acids. Trimming removed 1 base at V and 9 bases at J, with 13 bases between. The CDR3: CAWSGGPAGTIYF. CDR3 nucleotides: TGTGCCTGGAGTGGCGGCCCGGCTGGCACCATATATTTT.

This clone occurred a few times. This chain connects TRBV2 to TRBJ2-3; 10 bases align to TRBD1. Germline V gives CDR1 SNHLY, CDR2 FYNNEI. V lost 4 bases, J lost 4 bases, and 8 bases stayed unmatched. The CDR3 contains 16 residues. CDR3 region: CASSAGTGEISDTQYF. DNA of the CDR3: TGTGCCAGCAGTGCTGGGACAGGGGAGATATCAGATACGCAGTATTTT.

Concerning this clone itself: Different DNA sequences within this sample yield the same CDR3. The chain carries TRBV5-6 and TRBJ2-3; D is possibly TRBD2 (6 bases). V was shortened by 1 base and J by 0 bases, with 6 bases between the two germline ends. The CDR3 contains 14 residues. Germline assignment: CDR1 SGHDT and CDR2 YYEEEE. The DNA of the CDR3 is TGTGCCAGCAGCTTGCGGGGGAGCACAGATACGCAGTATTTT. Its translation: CASSLRGSTDTQYF. Variable domain in full (rest from reference TRBV5-6 and TRBJ2-3): DAGVTQSPTHLIKTRGQQVTLRCSPKSGHDTVSWYQQALGQGPQFIFQYYEEEERQRGNFPDRFSGHQFPNYSSELNVNALLLGDSALYLCASSLRGSTDTQYFGPGTRLTVL.

V gene TRBV21-1 combines with J gene TRBJ2-7; the table names TRBD1, a call not compared with the DNA. TRBV21-1 is marked as a pseudogene. CDR3 size: 14 residues. The CDR3 loop is CASRTGKSSYEQYV. The CDR3, as DNA: TGTGCCAGCAGGACAGGAAAAAGCTCCTACGAGCAGTACGTC.